This TCR beta chain was obtained from a study of blood T cells in healthy people across ages. Whole-study context: Roughly one uniquely barcoded beta molecule per two T cells was captured. Study-wide results and caveats: Calculation of diversity from one million T cells yielded estimates considered to be underestimates. Age advanced and TCR beta diversity per million T cells fell, roughly linearly.

Next came a second PCR, run for roughly 6 to 11 cycles, which used a sample-barcoded 5' primer along with a J-beta primer mix. TCRdb redid the calling of the 5' RACE reads with MiXCR, one entry per CDR3 protein. The sample has 650,000 to 1,000,000 distinct CDR3 sequences, approximately 35% seen once. Comment on this clonotype: No antigen is known for it.

V was trimmed by 3 bases and J by 4 bases, leaving 7 bases between them. Looked up from germline, CDR1 is DFQATT and CDR2 is SNEGSKA (reference sequence). The CDR3 contains 12 residues. The sample taken for sequencing was blood. The TCR comes from a man between 18 and 29 years old in good health. The chain links TRBV20-1 to TRBJ1-5; no firm D call. The CDR3, as DNA: TGCAGTGCTAGTTTGGTAAATCAGCCCCAGCATTTT. Translation: CSASLVNQPQHF.